This T cell receptor (beta chain) was observed in a study of ipilimumab plus nivolumab after autologous stem cell transplantation. Study summary: Typical patient got a few ipilimumab doses and roughly eight nivolumab doses (median). The myeloma group: high-risk transplant-naive, or relapse within 3 years after first autologous transplant.

Ipilimumab, 1 mg/kg, started 14 to 28 days after autologous transplant. Dosing: nivolumab 3 mg/kg IV, weeks 1, 4, 7, 10, then every two weeks to week 26. Produced via immunoSEQ multiplex PCR; TCRdb's table is partial and in-frame only. The sample yields some 9,300 clones, approximately 74% seen once. The CDR3 is 14 residues long. The germline V gene encodes CDR1 WSHSY and CDR2 SAAADI. J gave up 7 bases and V 7 bases, and 10 bases lay outside the gene matches. This clonotype was obtained from a female donor with multiple myeloma. This chain joins TRBV10-2 and TRBJ2-7; 10 bases line up with TRBD2. The sample was PBMCs, taken in a trial of ipilimumab plus nivolumab as post-transplant consolidation. CDR3 protein: CASIEAGGPGEQYF. CDR3 coding DNA: TGCGCCAGCATAGAAGCGGGAGGGCCGGGGGAGCAGTACTTC.